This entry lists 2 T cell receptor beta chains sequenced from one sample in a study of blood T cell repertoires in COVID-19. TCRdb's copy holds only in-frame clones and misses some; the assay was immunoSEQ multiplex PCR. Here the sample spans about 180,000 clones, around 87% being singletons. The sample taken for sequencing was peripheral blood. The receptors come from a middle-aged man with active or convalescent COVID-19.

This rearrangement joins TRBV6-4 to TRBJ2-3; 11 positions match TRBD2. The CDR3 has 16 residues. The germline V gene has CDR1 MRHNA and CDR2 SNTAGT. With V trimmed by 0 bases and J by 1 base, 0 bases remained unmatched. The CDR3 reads CASSDSSGGGTDTQYF. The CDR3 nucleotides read TGTGCCAGCAGTGACTCTAGCGGGGGGGGCACAGATACGCAGTATTTT.

The CDR3 sequence: CASSLGGVGGYTF. The CDR3 DNA is TGTGCCAGCAGTTTAGGGGGGGTAGGAGGCTACACCTTC. This rearrangement joins TRBV28 to TRBJ1-2; D perhaps matches TRBD1 (5 bases). This CDR3 spans 13 amino acids. Per the germline V gene, CDR1 is MDHEN and CDR2 is SYDVKM. Trimming cost V 2 bases and J 8 bases, with 12 bases left between them.